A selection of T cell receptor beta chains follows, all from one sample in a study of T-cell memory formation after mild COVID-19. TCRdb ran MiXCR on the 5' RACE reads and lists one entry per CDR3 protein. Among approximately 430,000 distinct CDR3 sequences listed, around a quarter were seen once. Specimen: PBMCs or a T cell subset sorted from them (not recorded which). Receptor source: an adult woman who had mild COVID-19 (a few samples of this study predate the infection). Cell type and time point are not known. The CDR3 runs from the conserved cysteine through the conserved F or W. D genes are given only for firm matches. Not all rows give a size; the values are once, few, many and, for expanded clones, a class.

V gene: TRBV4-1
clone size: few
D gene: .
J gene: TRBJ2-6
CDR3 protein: CASSPPLSGANVLTF
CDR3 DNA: TGCGCCAGCAGCCCCCCCCTCTCTGGGGCCAACGTCCTGACTTTC

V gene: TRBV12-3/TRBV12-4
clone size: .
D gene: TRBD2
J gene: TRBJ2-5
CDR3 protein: CASSPLVAGGETQYF
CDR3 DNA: TGTGCCAGCAGCCCTTTGGTAGCGGGGGGAGAGACCCAGTACTTC

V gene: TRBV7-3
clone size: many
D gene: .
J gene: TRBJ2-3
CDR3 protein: CASSLPTDTQYF
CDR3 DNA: TGTGCCAGCAGCTTACCCACAGATACGCAGTATTTT

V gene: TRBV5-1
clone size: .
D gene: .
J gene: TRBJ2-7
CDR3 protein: CASCGERGGEQYF
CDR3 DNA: TGCGCCAGCTGTGGGGAGAGGGGAGGCGAGCAGTACTTC

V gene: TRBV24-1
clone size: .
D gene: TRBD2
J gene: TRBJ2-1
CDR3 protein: CATSDFNSGLDNEQFF
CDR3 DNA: TGTGCCACCAGTGATTTTAATAGCGGGCTCGACAATGAGCAGTTCTTC

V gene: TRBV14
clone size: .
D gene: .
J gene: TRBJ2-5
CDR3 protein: CASSTRSRRETQYF
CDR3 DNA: TGTGCCAGCAGCACTCGTTCTCGACGGGAGACCCAGTACTTC

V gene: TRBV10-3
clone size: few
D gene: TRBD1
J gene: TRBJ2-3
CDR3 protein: CAISESDRGADTQYF
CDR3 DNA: TGTGCCATCAGTGAATCGGACAGGGGGGCAGATACGCAGTATTTT

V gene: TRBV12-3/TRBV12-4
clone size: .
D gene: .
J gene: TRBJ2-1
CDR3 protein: CASSLSGWNEQFF
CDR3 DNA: TGTGCCAGCAGTTTATCGGGGTGGAATGAGCAGTTCTTC

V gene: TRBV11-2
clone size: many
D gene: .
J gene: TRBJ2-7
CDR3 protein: CASSRGTYEQYF
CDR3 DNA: TGTGCCAGCAGCCGGGGGACCTACGAGCAGTACTTC

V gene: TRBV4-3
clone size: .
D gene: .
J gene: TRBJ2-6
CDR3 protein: CASSFSPGGGANVLTF
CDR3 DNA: TGCGCCAGCAGCTTCAGTCCGGGTGGAGGGGCCAACGTCCTGACTTTC

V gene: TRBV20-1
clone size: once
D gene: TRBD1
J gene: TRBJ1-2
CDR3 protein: CSAPGQGNYGYTF
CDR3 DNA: TGCAGTGCTCCGGGACAGGGAAACTATGGCTACACCTTC

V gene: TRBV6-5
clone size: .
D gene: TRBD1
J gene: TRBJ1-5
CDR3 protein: CASSHDRGNQPQHF
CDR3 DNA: TGTGCCAGCAGTCACGACAGGGGCAATCAGCCCCAGCATTTT

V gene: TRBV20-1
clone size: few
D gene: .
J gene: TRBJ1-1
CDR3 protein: CSARGRERATEAFF
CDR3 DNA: TGCAGTGCCAGGGGCCGCGAACGCGCCACTGAAGCTTTCTTT

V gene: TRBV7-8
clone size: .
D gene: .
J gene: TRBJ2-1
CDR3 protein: CASSFNRVNEQFF
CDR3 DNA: TGTGCCAGCAGCTTCAACAGGGTGAATGAGCAGTTCTTC

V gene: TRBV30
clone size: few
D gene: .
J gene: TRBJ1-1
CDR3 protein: CAWSVGMRGAFF
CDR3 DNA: TGTGCCTGGAGTGTGGGTATGAGGGGAGCTTTCTTT

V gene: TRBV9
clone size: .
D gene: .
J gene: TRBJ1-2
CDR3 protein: CASSVGTDYGYTF
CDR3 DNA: TGTGCCAGCAGCGTAGGGACGGACTATGGCTACACCTTC

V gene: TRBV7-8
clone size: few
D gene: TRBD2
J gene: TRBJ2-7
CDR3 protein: CASSPSTGLAGDEQYF
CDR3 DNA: TGTGCCAGCAGCCCCTCCACCGGACTAGCGGGGGACGAGCAGTACTTC

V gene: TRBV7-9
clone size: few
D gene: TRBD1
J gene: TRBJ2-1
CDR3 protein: CASSLTGTGKFDEQFF
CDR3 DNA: TGTGCCAGCTCCTTGACCGGGACAGGGAAGTTCGATGAGCAGTTCTTC

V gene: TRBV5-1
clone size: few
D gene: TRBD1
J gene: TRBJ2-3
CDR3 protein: CASSLGTGTGSTDTQYF
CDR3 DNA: TGCGCCAGCAGCTTGGGCACCGGGACAGGGAGCACAGATACGCAGTATTTT

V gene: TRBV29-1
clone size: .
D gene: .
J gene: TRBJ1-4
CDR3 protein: CSVGGTNEKLFF
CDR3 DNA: TGCAGCGTGGGGGGAACTAATGAAAAACTGTTTTTT

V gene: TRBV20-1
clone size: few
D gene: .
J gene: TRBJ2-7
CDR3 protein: CSARDPGRGSYEQYF
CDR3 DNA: TGCAGTGCTAGAGACCCTGGCAGGGGATCCTACGAGCAGTACTTC

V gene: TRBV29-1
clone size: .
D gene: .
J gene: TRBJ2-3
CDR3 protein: CSAQGGTQYF
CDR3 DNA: TGCAGCGCACAAGGAGGGACGCAGTATTTT

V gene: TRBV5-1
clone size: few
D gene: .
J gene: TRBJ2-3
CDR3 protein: CASSLAEDRTDTQYF
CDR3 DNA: TGCGCCAGCAGCTTGGCCGAGGACCGCACAGATACGCAGTATTTT

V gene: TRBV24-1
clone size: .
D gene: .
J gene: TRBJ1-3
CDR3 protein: CATKAGPGSGNTIYF
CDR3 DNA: TGTGCCACCAAGGCCGGGCCCGGCTCTGGAAACACCATATATTTT

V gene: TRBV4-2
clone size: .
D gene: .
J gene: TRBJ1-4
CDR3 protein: CASSQDRRGLNEKLFF
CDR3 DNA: TGTGCCAGCAGCCAAGATCGTAGAGGTCTCAATGAAAAACTGTTTTTT

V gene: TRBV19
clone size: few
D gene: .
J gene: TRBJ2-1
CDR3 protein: CASSISANPEAEQFF
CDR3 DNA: TGTGCCAGTAGTATATCGGCGAACCCAGAGGCCGAGCAGTTCTTC

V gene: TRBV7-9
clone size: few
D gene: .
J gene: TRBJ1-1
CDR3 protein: CASSYDRQTEAFF
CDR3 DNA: TGTGCCAGCAGCTACGACAGACAAACTGAAGCTTTCTTT

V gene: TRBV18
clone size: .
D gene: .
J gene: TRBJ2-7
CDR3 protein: CASSPAQVTGEQYF
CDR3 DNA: TGTGCCAGCTCACCGGCACAGGTAACGGGCGAGCAGTACTTC

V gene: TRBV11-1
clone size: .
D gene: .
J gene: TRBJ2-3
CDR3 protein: CASSSGLYSTDTQYF
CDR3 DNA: TGTGCCAGCAGCTCGGGACTCTATAGCACAGATACGCAGTATTTT

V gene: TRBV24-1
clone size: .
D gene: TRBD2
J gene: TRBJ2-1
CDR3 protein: CATSDPGLAGGSSYNEQFF
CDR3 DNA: TGTGCCACCAGTGACCCGGGACTAGCGGGGGGGAGCTCCTACAATGAGCAGTTCTTC

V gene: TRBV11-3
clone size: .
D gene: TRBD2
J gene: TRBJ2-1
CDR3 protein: CASTKSGTSGDNEQFF
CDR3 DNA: TGTGCCAGCACCAAATCCGGGACTAGCGGGGACAATGAGCAGTTCTTC

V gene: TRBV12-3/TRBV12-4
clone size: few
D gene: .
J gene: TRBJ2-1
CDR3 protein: CASSLVAASYNEQFF
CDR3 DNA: TGTGCCAGCAGTTTAGTAGCGGCATCCTACAATGAGCAGTTCTTC

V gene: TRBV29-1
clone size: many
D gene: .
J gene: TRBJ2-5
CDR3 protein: CSVLPGGKETQYF
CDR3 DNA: TGCAGCGTCCTCCCAGGGGGGAAAGAGACCCAGTACTTC

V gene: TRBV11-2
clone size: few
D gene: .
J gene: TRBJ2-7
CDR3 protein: CASSPHGRLSSYEQYF
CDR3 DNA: TGTGCCAGCAGCCCCCACGGGCGGTTAAGCTCCTACGAGCAGTACTTC

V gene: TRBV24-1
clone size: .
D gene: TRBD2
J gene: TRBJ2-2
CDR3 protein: CATSETSGSVTGELFF
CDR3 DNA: TGTGCCACCAGTGAAACTAGCGGGAGTGTCACCGGGGAGCTGTTTTTT

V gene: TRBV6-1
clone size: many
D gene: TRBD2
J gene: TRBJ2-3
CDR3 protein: CASSIRGVGDTQYF
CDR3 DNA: TGTGCCAGCAGTATCCGGGGGGTCGGAGATACGCAGTATTTT

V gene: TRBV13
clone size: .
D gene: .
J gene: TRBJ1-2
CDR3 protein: CASSLRNREILF
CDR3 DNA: TGTGCCAGCAGCTTAAGAAACCGTGAGATCCTATTC

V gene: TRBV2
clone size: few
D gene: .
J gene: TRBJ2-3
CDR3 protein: CASSGLSGADTQYF
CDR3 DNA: TGTGCCAGCAGTGGTCTTAGCGGCGCAGATACGCAGTATTTT

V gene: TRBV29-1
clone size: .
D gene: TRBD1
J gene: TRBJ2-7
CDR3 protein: CSVETPIGTGAYEQYF
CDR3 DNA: TGCAGCGTTGAGACACCCATCGGGACAGGGGCTTACGAGCAGTACTTC

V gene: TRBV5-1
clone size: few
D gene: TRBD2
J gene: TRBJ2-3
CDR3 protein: CASSPGLAGASTDTQYF
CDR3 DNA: TGCGCCAGCAGCCCCGGACTAGCGGGGGCCAGCACAGATACGCAGTATTTT

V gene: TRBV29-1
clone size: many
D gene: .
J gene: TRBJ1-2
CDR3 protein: CSVEDGRANYGYTF
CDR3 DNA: TGCAGCGTTGAAGATGGGCGAGCTAACTATGGCTACACCTTC

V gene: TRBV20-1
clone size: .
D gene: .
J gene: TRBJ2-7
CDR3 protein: CSARVGPGPYEQYF
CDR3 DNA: TGCAGTGCTAGAGTGGGGCCAGGTCCCTACGAGCAGTACTTC

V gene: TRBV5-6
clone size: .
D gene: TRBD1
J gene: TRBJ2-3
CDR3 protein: CASSLRQGDTDTQYF
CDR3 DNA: TGTGCCAGCAGCTTGAGACAGGGGGATACAGATACGCAGTATTTT

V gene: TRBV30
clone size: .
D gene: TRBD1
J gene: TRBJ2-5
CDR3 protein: CAWGALTGTAETQYF
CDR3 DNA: TGTGCCTGGGGGGCCCTGACAGGGACGGCAGAGACCCAGTACTTC

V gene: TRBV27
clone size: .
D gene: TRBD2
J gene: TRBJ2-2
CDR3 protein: CASSSLGLAGSTNTGELFF
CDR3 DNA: TGTGCCAGCAGTTCCCTGGGACTAGCGGGTAGTACGAACACCGGGGAGCTGTTTTTT

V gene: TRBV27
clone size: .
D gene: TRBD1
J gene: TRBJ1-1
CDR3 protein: CASSDHRGRGTEAFF
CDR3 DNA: TGTGCCAGCAGTGACCACAGGGGGCGAGGCACTGAAGCTTTCTTT

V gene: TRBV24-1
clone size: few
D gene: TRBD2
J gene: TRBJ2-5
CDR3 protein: CATMGEREGPGETQYF
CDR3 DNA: TGTGCCACCATGGGGGAACGGGAGGGCCCTGGAGAGACCCAGTACTTC

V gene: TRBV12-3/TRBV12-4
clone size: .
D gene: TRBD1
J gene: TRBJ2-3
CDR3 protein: CASSTTGGTDTQYF
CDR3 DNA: TGTGCCAGCAGCACGACAGGGGGCACAGATACGCAGTATTTT

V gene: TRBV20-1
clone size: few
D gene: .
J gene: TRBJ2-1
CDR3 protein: CSARRGGGTYNEQFF
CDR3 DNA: TGCAGTGCTAGGAGAGGGGGAGGCACCTACAATGAGCAGTTCTTC

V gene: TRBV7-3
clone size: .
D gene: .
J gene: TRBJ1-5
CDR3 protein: CASSPHLGRGDQPQHF
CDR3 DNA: TGTGCCAGCAGCCCTCATTTGGGCAGGGGAGATCAGCCCCAGCATTTT

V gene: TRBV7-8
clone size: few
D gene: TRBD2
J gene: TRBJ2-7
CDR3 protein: CASSLTSNENEQYF
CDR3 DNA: TGTGCCAGCAGCCTGACTAGCAATGAGAACGAGCAGTACTTC

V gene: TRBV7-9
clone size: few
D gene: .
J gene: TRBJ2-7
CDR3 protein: CASSLGPGLYEQYF
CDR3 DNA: TGTGCCAGCAGCTTAGGTCCAGGCCTCTACGAGCAGTACTTC

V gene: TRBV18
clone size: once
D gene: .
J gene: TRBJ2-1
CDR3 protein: CASSWVGVRNEQFF
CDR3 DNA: TGTGCCAGCTCCTGGGTTGGGGTCCGCAATGAGCAGTTCTTC

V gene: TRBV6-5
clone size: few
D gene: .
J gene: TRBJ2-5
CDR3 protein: CASSYSGTWETQYF
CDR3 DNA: TGTGCCAGCAGTTACTCGGGGACATGGGAGACCCAGTACTTC

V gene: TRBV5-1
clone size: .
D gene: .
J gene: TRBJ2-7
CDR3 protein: CASSPDRTYSYEQYF
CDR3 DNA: TGCGCCAGCAGCCCCGACAGAACCTATTCCTACGAGCAGTACTTC

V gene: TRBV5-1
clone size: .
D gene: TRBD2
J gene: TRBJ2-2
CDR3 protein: CASSLATSGVGELFF
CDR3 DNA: TGCGCCAGCAGCTTGGCGACTAGCGGGGTCGGGGAGCTGTTTTTT

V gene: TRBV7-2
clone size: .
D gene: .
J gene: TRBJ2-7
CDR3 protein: CASSRGGAPTNSYEQYF
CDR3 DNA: TGTGCCAGCAGCCGAGGGGGGGCCCCGACTAACTCCTACGAGCAGTACTTC

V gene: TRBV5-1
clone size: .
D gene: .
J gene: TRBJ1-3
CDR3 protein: CASSYTGNSGNTIYF
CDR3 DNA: TGCGCCAGCAGCTACACAGGCAACTCTGGAAACACCATATATTTT

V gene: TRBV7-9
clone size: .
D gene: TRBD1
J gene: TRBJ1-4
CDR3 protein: CASSLDEDRGRLFF
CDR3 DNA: TGTGCCAGCAGCTTAGATGAGGACAGGGGAAGACTGTTTTTT